The 22 T cell receptor beta chains listed next were all sequenced from one sample in a study of shared clonotypes between healthy human individuals. Assay: immunoSEQ multiplex PCR; the TCRdb copy retains only in-frame clones and omits some. The table includes roughly 1 million clones, 65% to 80% detected once. The sequenced sample consisted of memory CD4+ T cells sorted from blood. Indicated subset: CD45RA-negative fraction. The receptors shown here come from a man aged 18 to 35 in good health.

About this clone itself: The sample carries other DNA sequences with the same CDR3. The chain is built from TRBV11-2 and TRBJ1-2; weak D call: TRBD1 (5 bases). The CDR3 covers 13 residues. Looked up from germline, CDR1 is SGHAT and CDR2 is FQNNGV. V was cut by 5 bases and J by 2 bases, with 9 bases left in between. The CDR3, as DNA: TGTGCCAGCAGCCCCGACAGAAACTATGGCTACACCTTC. Its translation: CASSPDRNYGYTF.

The chain recombines TRBV28 with TRBJ1-5; TRBD1 aligns across 11 bases. Germline V gives CDR1 MDHEN, CDR2 SYDVKM. The CDR3 has 16 amino acids. V was clipped by 5 bases and J by 5 bases; unmatched bases: 8. Written as DNA, the CDR3 is TGTGCCAGCAGTCCAACCGGGACAGGGGGTTATCAGCCCCAGCATTTT. Translation: CASSPTGTGGYQPQHF. Full variable domain (missing parts from reference TRBV28 and TRBJ1-5): DVKVTQSSRYLVKRTGEKVFLECVQDMDHENMFWYRQDPGLGLRLIYFSYDVKMKEKGDIPEGYSVSREKKERFSLILESASTNQTSMYLCASSPTGTGGYQPQHFGDGTRLSIL.

The chain carries TRBV5-1 and TRBJ2-3; 7 bases agree with TRBD2. Per germline, CDR1 SGHRS and CDR2 YFSETQ. The CDR3 is 14 amino acids. V shed 0 bases and J 6 bases; nucleotides not matched to a gene: 4. CDR3 residues: CASSLASGRDTQYF. The CDR3 DNA reads TGCGCCAGCAGCTTGGCTAGCGGTCGGGATACGCAGTATTTT.

This chain's CDR3 is CASSLTGGQETQYF. CDR3 nucleotides: TGTGCCAGCAGTCTTACAGGGGGACAAGAGACCCAGTACTTC. The chain has TRBV6-6 and TRBJ2-5; 8 bases match TRBD1. Germline CDR1 reads MNHNY; CDR2 reads SVGAGI (reference sequence). The CDR3 extends over 14 amino acids. The ends lost 5 bases at V and 2 bases at J; junction bases unmatched: 4.

V gene TRBV9 combines with J gene TRBJ1-3; the D is unclear. Germline V gene sequence: CDR1 SGDLS, CDR2 YYNGEE. The CDR3 length is 14 residues. V was trimmed by 3 bases and J by 4 bases, leaving 11 bases between them. The CDR3 DNA sequence: TGTGCCAGCAGCGCGGGCGGACTGGGAAACACCATATATTTT. It encodes CASSAGGLGNTIYF.

The rearrangement uses TRBV18 and TRBJ1-4; D unclear. Trimming took off 5 bases at V and 4 bases at J, with 8 bases between the two ends. There are 13 residues in the CDR3. Per the germline V gene, CDR1 is KGHSH and CDR2 is LQKENI. The DNA of the CDR3 is TGTGCCAGCTCAGAGATTCTTAATGAAAAACTGTTTTTT. Translating it yields CASSEILNEKLFF.

On this clone: The same CDR3 is also encoded by other DNA sequences in this sample. The genes are TRBV7-9 and TRBJ1-3; D uncertain. Germline CDR1 reads SEHNR; CDR2 reads FQNEAQ (reference sequence). The CDR3 totals 14 residues. Trimming pared 0 bases from V and 4 bases from J, leaving 7 bases between. CDR3 nucleotides: TGTGCCAGCAGCTTAGCAGGGAGCGGAAACACCATATATTTT. Its translation is CASSLAGSGNTIYF. Full variable domain (missing parts from reference TRBV7-9 and TRBJ1-3): DTGVSQNPRHKITKRGQNVTFRCDPISEHNRLYWYRQTLGQGPEFLTYFQNEAQLEKSRLLSDRFSAERPKGSFSTLEIQRTEQGDSAMYLCASSLAGSGNTIYFGEGSWLTVV.

This clone has a handful of counts. This CDR3 reads CASSLGSGGRYTGELFF. Here the CDR3 DNA reads TGTGCCAGCAGCTTAGGTAGCGGGGGCCGGTACACCGGGGAGCTGTTTTTT. The chain employs TRBV7-9 and TRBJ2-2; 9 bases map to TRBD2. CDR3 length equals 17 residues. Germline lookup yields CDR1 SEHNR and CDR2 FQNEAQ (reference sequence). With V trimmed by 1 base and J by 3 bases, 6 bases remained unmatched.

The genes are TRBV7-2 and TRBJ2-1; unclear D gene. Germline CDR1 SGHTA, CDR2 FQGNSA. The V end was cut by 0 bases, the J end by 9 bases, with 9 bases between. The CDR3 loop spans 13 amino acids. This chain's CDR3 is CASSLAHGGEQFF. CDR3 DNA sequence: TGTGCCAGCAGCTTAGCGCATGGCGGTGAGCAGTTCTTC.

V is TRBV5-6 and J is TRBJ2-5; 12 bases fit TRBD2. The CDR3 runs to 18 residues. CDR1 and CDR2 from the germline V gene are SGHDT and YYEEEE. After removal of 1 base from V and 1 base from J, the junction contained 8 bases not matched to a gene. Here the CDR3 DNA reads TGTGCCAGCAGCTTGTATGATGCTAGCGGGAGGGCCCAAGAGACCCAGTACTTC. This encodes CASSLYDASGRAQETQYF.

The gene calls are TRBV10-3 and TRBJ2-7; D is possibly TRBD1 (5 bases). Trimming cost V 5 bases and J 9 bases, with 23 bases left between them. CDR3 length: 15 amino acids. CDR1 and CDR2 from the germline V gene are ENHRY and SYGVKD. The DNA of the CDR3 is TGTGCCATCAGTATGCAGGGTGGCTCCTTCTCCGGGCAGTACTTC. It is translated as CAISMQGGSFSGQYF.

The V and J genes are TRBV7-9 and TRBJ2-1; no clear D. The CDR3 consists of 16 residues. V dropped 5 bases and J dropped 0 bases, with 14 bases sitting between them. Germline CDR1 SEHNR, CDR2 FQNEAQ (reference sequence). The CDR3 region has the DNA TGTGCCAGCAGCCATCGCGGCAAGAGCTCCTACAATGAGCAGTTCTTC. Its translation: CASSHRGKSSYNEQFF.

This sequence joins TRBV6-4 and TRBJ1-2, with D possibly matching TRBD1 (6 bases). From germline, CDR1 is MRHNA and CDR2 SNTAGT. The V end lost 2 bases, the J end lost 4 bases, and 14 bases lay between the germline ends. The length of the CDR3 is 15 residues. The CDR3 is CASSDRWGAGYGYTF. The DNA for the CDR3 is TGTGCCAGCAGTGACAGATGGGGGGCTGGCTATGGCTACACCTTC.

V and J are TRBV27 and TRBJ2-1, with D unclear. CDR3 length: 13 residues. Germline V gives CDR1 MNHEY, CDR2 SMNVEV (reference sequence). Trimming shortened V by 3 bases and J by 10 bases, and 13 bases separated the two germline ends. The CDR3 is CASSFGQEGEQFF. CDR3 coding DNA: TGTGCCAGCAGTTTTGGTCAGGAAGGGGAGCAGTTCTTC.

The gene calls are TRBV6-6 and TRBJ2-2; weak D call: TRBD2 (6 bases). The CDR3 loop spans 14 amino acids. Trimming removed 7 bases from V and 3 bases from J, with 12 bases in between. Germline lookup yields CDR1 MNHNY and CDR2 SVGAGI (reference sequence). In nucleotides, the CDR3 is TGTGCCAGCACCCAGGGAGGCGACACCGGGGAGCTGTTTTTT. It yields the protein CASTQGGDTGELFF.

This clone was observed a handful of times. The chain combines TRBV7-2 with TRBJ2-7; 13 nucleotides match TRBD2. This CDR3 comprises 15 residues. V trimming: 5 bases; J trimming: 2 bases; junction bases outside the gene matches: 3. Germline assignment: CDR1 SGHTA and CDR2 FQGNSA. This chain's CDR3 is CASSRLAGGAYEQYF. The CDR3 DNA is TGTGCCAGCAGCCGACTAGCGGGAGGAGCCTACGAGCAGTACTTC.

This sequence joins TRBV7-3 and TRBJ2-3, with D possibly TRBD1 on 5 matching bases. CDR3 length equals 15 residues. Trimming shortened V by 8 bases and J by 3 bases, and 18 bases separated the two germline ends. The V gene's germline CDR1 is SGHTA and CDR2 FQGTGA. The DNA for the CDR3 is TGTGCCAGCGGGTTAAACAGGTCCTCGACAGATACGCAGTATTTT. This gives the protein CASGLNRSSTDTQYF. The complete variable domain, with remaining parts taken from reference TRBV7-3 and TRBJ2-3, reads GAGVSQTPSNKVTEKGKYVELRCDPISGHTALYWYRQSLGQGPEFLIYFQGTGAADDSGLPNDRFFAVRPEGSVSTLKIQRTERGDSAVYLCASGLNRSSTDTQYFGPGTRLTVL.

V usage is TRBV5-4 and J usage is TRBJ2-5, with a possible D match to TRBD2 (6 bases). CDR1 and CDR2 (germline): SGHNT, YYREEE (reference sequence). Trimming shortened V by 5 bases and J by 5 bases, and 16 bases separated the two germline ends. CDR3 length: 14 amino acids. This CDR3 is CASRSRLEMETQYF. CDR3 bases: TGTGCCAGCAGATCCCGACTAGAGATGGAGACCCAGTACTTC.

The chain joins TRBV15 to TRBJ1-6; no firm D call. Germline loops: CDR1 LNHNV, CDR2 YYDKDF (reference sequence). V was shortened by 3 bases and J by 6 bases, with 6 bases between the two germline ends. The CDR3 loop spans 13 amino acids. The CDR3 region is CATSRETNSPLHF. The DNA for the CDR3 is TGTGCCACCAGCAGGGAAACTAATTCACCCCTCCACTTT.

The genes are TRBV30 and TRBJ1-6; maybe TRBD1 (6 bases). Trimming removed 0 bases at V and 7 bases at J, with 10 bases between. The CDR3 contains 14 residues. The germline V gene encodes CDR1 GTSNPN and CDR2 SVGIG (reference sequence). The CDR3 region has the DNA TGTGCCTGGAGTGTACCCGGGGGCAATTCACCCCTCCACTTT. It is translated as CAWSVPGGNSPLHF.

The CDR3 DNA reads as TGCGCCAGCAGCCGGGTGTCCTCCTACAATGAGCAGTTCTTC. Protein: CASSRVSSYNEQFF. The chain carries TRBV5-1 and TRBJ2-1; D is unresolved. CDR1 and CDR2 (germline): SGHRS, YFSETQ. The CDR3 totals 14 residues. The ends were cut back, 4 bases at V and 0 bases at J, with 8 bases in the middle.

V is TRBV6-5 and J is TRBJ2-7; D unclear. The germline CDR1 and CDR2 sequences are MNHEY and SVGAGI. The CDR3 contains 13 residues. The V end lost 4 bases, the J end lost 6 bases, and 13 bases lay between the germline ends. In nucleotides, the CDR3 is TGTGCCAGCAGTTCCCTCGTCCCCCCCGAGCAGTACTTC. Translated, it gives CASSSLVPPEQYF.